This TCR beta chain emerged from a study of T-cell reconstitution after alpha-beta-depleted transplantation in children. Findings of the study overall: T-cell counts and diversity at one year post-transplant came mainly from newly produced T cells. Some patients showed high day-60 TCRbeta diversity, which derived from surviving recipient T cells and thymic progenitors. Reported findings indicate that, about two months after transplant, alpha-beta T cells came from several hundred expanded clones, which were derived from non-depleted graft cells.

The CDR3 is made up of 14 amino acids. V gave up 1 base and J gave up 6 bases, with 11 bases separating them. Germline-derived CDR1 and CDR2 are LNHNV and YYDKDF (reference sequence). Unique molecular identifiers tagged the TCRbeta library. In TCRdb, the PCR reads were re-called with MiXCR into one record per CDR3 protein. The data hold about a million distinct CDR3 sequences, with around 30% observed a single time. In this sample, this clonotype turned up a few times. Its antigen is still unknown. The receptor was derived from a boy less than two years old who had a stem cell transplant for SCID, so the T cells may come from the graft donor. This material consisted of PBMCs, mostly from graft donor cells, taken 360 days after TCRalphabeta/CD19-depleted stem cell transplant. The rearrangement joins TRBV15 to TRBJ2-3, with D possibly being TRBD2 (6 bases). CDR3 residues: CATSRGRGADTQYF. The CDR3 DNA follows: TGTGCCACCAGCAGAGGGAGGGGTGCCGATACGCAGTATTTT.